Listed below are T cell receptor beta chains from one sample, sequenced in a study of blood T cells in healthy people across ages. Via MiXCR, TCRdb re-called the 5' RACE reads, giving one row per CDR3 protein. There are around 1,500,000 distinct CDR3 sequences in the sample; about 28% occur only once, and 7.7% lies in the top ten. The source material was blood. These receptors came from a woman in her thirties in good health. CDR3s include the opening cysteine and the closing phenylalanine or tryptophan. Each record gives: clone size, D gene, V gene, J gene, CDR3 DNA, CDR3 protein. D genes are given only for firm matches. Size is omitted from some rows. Given values are once, few, many or a class for expanded clones.

>few|TRBD1|TRBV4-1|TRBJ1-1
TGCGCCAGCAGCCAAGACATGGACAGGGTGAACACTGAAGCTTTCTTT
CASSQDMDRVNTEAFF
>many|.|TRBV9|TRBJ2-1
TGTGCCAGCAGCGTAGTCCCGGGGGCTAGTTCAGGCAATGAGCAGTTCTTC
CASSVVPGASSGNEQFF
>few|TRBD1|TRBV12-3/TRBV12-4|TRBJ1-1
TGTGCCAGCAGTATCGTAGACAGGGAGGCTGAAGCTTTCTTT
CASSIVDREAEAFF
>many|TRBD2|TRBV12-3/TRBV12-4|TRBJ2-7
TGTGCCAGCAGTCTTAGCGGGGGGGTCTACGAGCAGTACTTC
CASSLSGGVYEQYF
>.|.|TRBV20-1|TRBJ2-5
TGCAGTGCCCCAACGGCACAGGGTTGGCAAGAGACCCAGTACTTC
CSAPTAQGWQETQYF
>.|TRBD2|TRBV20-1|TRBJ2-7
TGCAGTGCTAGAGATTTAGCGGGACAAAGCTACGAGCAGTACTTC
CSARDLAGQSYEQYF
>few|TRBD1|TRBV6-5|TRBJ1-5
TGTGCCAGCAAACCAAGGGACAGTTCCAATCAGCCCCAGCATTTT
CASKPRDSSNQPQHF
>few|.|TRBV27|TRBJ1-1
TGTGCCAGCAAAATCAGGTGGGACACTGAAGCTTTCTTT
CASKIRWDTEAFF
>few|.|TRBV2|TRBJ2-7
TGTGCCAGCAGTGTGGGACGGAGTACCTACGAGCAGTACTTC
CASSVGRSTYEQYF
>few|.|TRBV7-6|TRBJ2-1
TGTGCCAGCAGCTTAGAGATGAGCGCAAACAATGAGCAGTTCTTC
CASSLEMSANNEQFF
>many|.|TRBV28|TRBJ2-7
TGTGCCAGCAGCTTACAGGGTCCCGAGCAGTACTTC
CASSLQGPEQYF
>.|.|TRBV7-9|TRBJ1-1
TGTGCCAGCAGCCCGCGACCCATGAACACTGAAGCTTTCTTT
CASSPRPMNTEAFF
>.|TRBD1|TRBV7-9|TRBJ1-5
TGTGCCAGCAGCTTTTTGTATAGGGGCAGGGGGAGTCAGCCCCAGCATTTT
CASSFLYRGRGSQPQHF
>.|.|TRBV7-9|TRBJ1-5
TGTGCCAGCAAAAACGAGGGTGCTAATCAGCCCCAGCATTTT
CASKNEGANQPQHF
>.|.|TRBV18|TRBJ2-7
TGTGCCAGCTCACAGACAGTAAACACCTACGAGCAGTACTTC
CASSQTVNTYEQYF
>.|.|TRBV5-1|TRBJ1-2
TGCGCCAGCACACGGGACGGCTGGGGGTATGGCTACACCTTC
CASTRDGWGYGYTF
>many|.|TRBV20-1|TRBJ2-7
TGCAGTGCTAGGGCATCGGGCGAGCAGTACTTC
CSARASGEQYF
>few|.|TRBV5-1|TRBJ2-2
TGCGCCAGCAGCTTGGTGAGCGACGGGGCCGGGGAGCTGTTTTTT
CASSLVSDGAGELFF
>few|TRBD2|TRBV6-5|TRBJ2-7
TGTGCCAGCAGTTACTCAGGGTGGGAGGGCTCTACCTACGAGCAGTACTTC
CASSYSGWEGSTYEQYF
>many|TRBD1|TRBV18|TRBJ2-4
TGTGCCAGCTCACGACCGGGACAGGGGGCCAGAAACATTCAGTACTTC
CASSRPGQGARNIQYF
>.|.|TRBV20-1|TRBJ1-2
TGCAGTGCTAGTTACAGCGGCTACACCTTC
CSASYSGYTF
>few|TRBD2|TRBV5-1|TRBJ2-3
TGCGCCAGCAGCTTGAGGGTGCGGGGGTATAGCACAGATACGCAGTATTTT
CASSLRVRGYSTDTQYF
>many|TRBD2|TRBV5-1|TRBJ2-1
TGTGCCAGCAGCTTAGGACTAGCGGTCCCCTACAATGAGCAGTTCTTC
CASSLGLAVPYNEQFF
>few|.|TRBV5-5|TRBJ2-3
TGTGCCAGCAGCTTGGACGGACCAATGAGGGCTACCGCGGATACGCAGTATTTT
CASSLDGPMRATADTQYF
>few|.|TRBV29-1|TRBJ1-4
TGCAGCGTTGGGGGGGAAAAACTGTTTTTT
CSVGGEKLFF
>.|TRBD2|TRBV20-1|TRBJ2-5
TGCAGTGCCCTCCCTGTGTTAGCGGGAGGACGGAATGAGCAGTACTTC
CSALPVLAGGRNEQYF
>.|.|TRBV7-2|TRBJ1-6
TGTGCCAGCAGCTTATCTCTCGGGGTGACTAACTCACCCCTCCACTTT
CASSLSLGVTNSPLHF
>.|.|TRBV7-8|TRBJ2-5
TGTGCCAGCAGCTTAGGGGATGTCCAAGAGACCCAGTACTTC
CASSLGDVQETQYF
>few|TRBD1|TRBV15|TRBJ2-1
TGTGCTATCGAGGGCCGGACAGGGGGGAATGAGCAGTTCTTC
CAIEGRTGGNEQFF
>.|.|TRBV2|TRBJ2-6
TGTGCCAGCAGGGTTTCTCTGCAGGACGTCCTGACTTTC
CASRVSLQDVLTF
>few|.|TRBV4-2|TRBJ2-1
TGTGCCAGCAACCAAAGGGTCGAATGGGGAGATGAGCAGTTCTTC
CASNQRVEWGDEQFF
>.|TRBD1|TRBV6-6|TRBJ1-2
TGTGCCAGCAGTTTAAGGGACAGGGCCGCCAGTGACTACACCTTC
CASSLRDRAASDYTF
>few|TRBD1|TRBV27|TRBJ1-2
TGTGCTAGCAGTCATCGGGACAGAGCTAACTATGGCTACACCTTC
CASSHRDRANYGYTF
>many|.|TRBV18|TRBJ1-2
TGTGCCAGCTCACCCGGGAGGGACTACTATGGCTACACCTTC
CASSPGRDYYGYTF
>.|TRBD1|TRBV28|TRBJ1-6
TGTGCCAGCAGACCCCGACAGGGTTTCAGTTCACCCCTCCACTTT
CASRPRQGFSSPLHF
>few|TRBD1|TRBV6-1|TRBJ1-2
TGTGCCAGCACCGGACCGGGACAGGGTGTGGGTGGCTACACCTTC
CASTGPGQGVGGYTF
>.|.|TRBV29-1|TRBJ2-1
TGCAGCGTTGATCGCAGAGCCTCTGGCAATGAGCAGTTCTTC
CSVDRRASGNEQFF
>few|TRBD1|TRBV28|TRBJ2-3
TGTGCCAGCAGTTTCTCAGGGACAGGGGGCGCGGCGGTCGCAGATACGCAGTATTTT
CASSFSGTGGAAVADTQYF
>many|.|TRBV20-1|TRBJ2-1
TGCAGTGCTAGAGACCCCGGGACTTCGGGCCGTTACAATGAGCAGTTCTTC
CSARDPGTSGRYNEQFF
>.|.|TRBV28|TRBJ1-2
TGTGCCAGCAGCCTCACCGAGGGGGGGGCGGCCGAGTATGGCTACACCTTC
CASSLTEGGAAEYGYTF
>many|.|TRBV29-1|TRBJ1-1
TGCAGCGCGCAGGGACCGAACACTGAAGCTTTCTTT
CSAQGPNTEAFF
>.|TRBD2|TRBV14|TRBJ2-1
TGTGCCAGCAGCACCCGACTAGCTAGCGATGAGCAGTTCTTC
CASSTRLASDEQFF
>few|TRBD2|TRBV4-3|TRBJ2-7
TGCGCCAGCAGCAGACTAGCGGAGTCCGGCTACGAGCAGTACTTC
CASSRLAESGYEQYF
>.|.|TRBV7-2|TRBJ2-2
TGTGCCAGCAGCTTCGCACCCATGAACACCGGGGAGCTGTTTTTT
CASSFAPMNTGELFF
>.|.|TRBV5-1|TRBJ2-7
TGCGCCAGCAGCTTGGATTCGAAGACAGGTATCGGCTACGAGCAGTACTTC
CASSLDSKTGIGYEQYF